These 7 T cell receptor beta chains came from one sample sequenced in a study of T-cell memory formation after mild COVID-19. TCRdb re-derived calls from the 5' RACE reads in MiXCR, one entry per CDR3 protein. The data hold over 150,000 distinct CDR3 sequences, with 20% to 25% observed a single time. The sequencing sample was made of PBMCs or a T cell subset sorted from them (not recorded which). These receptors all come from an adult woman who had mild COVID-19 (a few samples of this study predate the infection). Cell type and time point are not known.

There are a few counts of this clonotype. This chain connects TRBV20-1 to TRBJ2-1, with D perhaps being TRBD1 or TRBD2 (5 bases each). Trimming left V 5 bases short and J 13 bases short, with 9 bases between. Germline CDR1 reads DFQATT; CDR2 reads SNEGSKA (reference sequence). This CDR3 region has 9 residues. CDR3 loop: CSAGTQQFF. The CDR3 nucleotides read TGCAGTGCTGGGACGCAACAGTTCTTC.

The J gene is TRBJ2-7, the V gene TRBV6-2 or TRBV6-3; D may be TRBD2 (6 bases). CDR1 is MNHEY, CDR2 SVGEGT, per germline. The CDR3 loop spans 17 amino acids. Trimming took 0 bases from V and 0 from J, leaving 15 bases between them. CDR3 nucleotides: TGTGCCAGCAGTTACTCGGTGGATGCGGGGATCTCCTACGAGCAGTACTTC. Its translation: CASSYSVDAGISYEQYF.

This clonotype was detected only a few times. CDR3 sequence reads: CSASGPHYYEQYF. For the CDR3, the DNA is TGCAGTGCTAGCGGTCCCCACTACTACGAGCAGTACTTC. V and J are TRBV20-1 and TRBJ2-7; D remains ambiguous. Trimming took 3 bases from V and 3 from J, leaving 12 bases between them. Per the germline V gene, CDR1 is DFQATT and CDR2 is SNEGSKA (reference sequence). This CDR3 is built from 13 residues.

CDR3 in amino acids: CASSQTGLRQETQYF. In DNA, the CDR3 is TGTGCCAGCAGCCAGACAGGGTTGCGACAAGAGACCCAGTACTTC. This chain joins TRBV5-5 and TRBJ2-5; 7 nucleotides align to TRBD1. The V segment lost 4 bases and the J segment 2 bases; nucleotides outside the gene matches: 8. CDR1 is SGHKS, CDR2 YYEKEE, per germline (reference sequence). CDR3 length equals 15 residues. The full variable domain, completed using reference TRBV5-5 and TRBJ2-5, is DAGVTQSPTHLIKTRGQQVTLRCSPISGHKSVSWYQQVLGQGPQFIFQYYEKEERGRGNFPDRFSARQFPNYSSELNVNALLLGDSALYLCASSQTGLRQETQYFGPGTRLLVL.

A remark on this clonotype: The junction differs from germline at one of its ends, possibly a read error. The chain uses TRBV12-3 or TRBV12-4 and TRBJ2-1; 14 bases are a match to TRBD2. CDR3 size: 10 residues. CDR3 bases: TGTGCCAGCAGGACTAGCGGGGGGGATTTC. Protein sequence: CASRTSGGDF.

CDR3 nucleotide sequence: TGTGCCTGTTCCCCCGGGAGGGGCACAGATACGCAGTATTTT. The encoded protein is CACSPGRGTDTQYF. The rearrangement links TRBV24-1 to TRBJ2-3; TRBD2 matches at 8 bases. The germline gives CDR1 KGHDR, CDR2 SFDVKD. J gave up 1 base and V 12 bases, and 8 bases lay outside the gene matches. This CDR3 is built from 14 residues.

The sample holds a few counts of this clonotype. The V gene is TRBV7-9, the J gene TRBJ1-2, with 8 bases fitting TRBD1. From germline, CDR1 is SEHNR and CDR2 FQNEAQ (reference sequence). Trimming took 3 bases from V and 1 from J; bases not matched to a gene: 7. CDR3 length equals 16 residues. DNA for the CDR3: TGTGCCAGCAGCTTCCCGGGACAGGCGATTAACTATGGCTACACCTTC. Residues: CASSFPGQAINYGYTF.